This T cell receptor (beta chain) came from a study of blood T cell repertoires in COVID-19. Background on the study: PBMCs, B-cell-depleted T cells, or T cells were the source of the cDNA or gDNA that made up the material.

The CDR3 extends over 14 amino acids. Germline V gene data show CDR1 as ENHRY and CDR2 as SYGVKD. V was shortened by 8 bases and J by 5 bases, with 13 bases between the two germline ends. Here immunoSEQ multiplex PCR was the method, and the copy in TCRdb shows in-frame clones only, minus some. This sample carries roughly 380,000 clones, over 75% of them seen once, and the ten largest clones take 1.3%. Sequenced input: PBMCs or T cells enriched from blood (not recorded which). The chain recombines TRBV10-3 with TRBJ1-6; maybe TRBD1 (5 bases). The source of this sequence is a man aged 30-40 years who had recovered from COVID-19. The CDR3 bases are TGTGCCATCGGACCGGGACTAAATAATTCACCCCTCCACTTT. Residues: CAIGPGLNNSPLHF.